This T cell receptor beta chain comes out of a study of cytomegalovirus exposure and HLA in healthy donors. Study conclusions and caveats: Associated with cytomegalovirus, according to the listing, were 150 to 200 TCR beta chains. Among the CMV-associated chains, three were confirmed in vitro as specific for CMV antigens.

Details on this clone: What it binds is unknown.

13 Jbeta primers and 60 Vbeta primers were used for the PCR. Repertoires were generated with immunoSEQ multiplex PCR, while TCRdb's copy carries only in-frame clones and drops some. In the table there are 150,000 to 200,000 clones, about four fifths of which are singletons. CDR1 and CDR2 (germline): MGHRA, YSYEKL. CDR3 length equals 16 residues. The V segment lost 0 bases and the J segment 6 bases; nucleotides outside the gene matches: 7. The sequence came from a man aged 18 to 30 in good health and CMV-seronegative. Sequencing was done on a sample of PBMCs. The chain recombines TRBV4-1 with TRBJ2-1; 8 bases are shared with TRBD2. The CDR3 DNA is TGCGCCAGCAGCCAAGAAGTAGCGGGGCGATTCAATGAGCAGTTCTTC. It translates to CASSQEVAGRFNEQFF.